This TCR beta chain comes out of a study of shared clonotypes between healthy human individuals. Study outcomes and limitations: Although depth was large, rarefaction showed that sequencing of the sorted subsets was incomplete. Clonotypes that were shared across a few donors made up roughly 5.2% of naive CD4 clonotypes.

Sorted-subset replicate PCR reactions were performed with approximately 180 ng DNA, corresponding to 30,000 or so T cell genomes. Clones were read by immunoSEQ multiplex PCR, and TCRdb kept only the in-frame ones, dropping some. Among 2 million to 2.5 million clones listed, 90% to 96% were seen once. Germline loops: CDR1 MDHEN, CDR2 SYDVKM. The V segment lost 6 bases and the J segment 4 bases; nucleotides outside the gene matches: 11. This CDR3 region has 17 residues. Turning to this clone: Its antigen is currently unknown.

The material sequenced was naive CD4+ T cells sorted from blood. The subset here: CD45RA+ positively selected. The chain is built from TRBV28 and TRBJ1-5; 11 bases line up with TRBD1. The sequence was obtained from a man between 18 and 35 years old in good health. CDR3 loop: CASSNPGQGGGNQPQHF. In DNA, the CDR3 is TGTGCCAGCAGCAACCCGGGACAGGGGGGTGGAAATCAGCCCCAGCATTTT.